Given below is one T cell receptor beta chain in context. The sample originates from a study of radiotherapy plus CTLA-4 blockade in lung cancer. Alongside CTLA-4 blockade with ipilimumab, patients with chemo-refractory metastatic non-small-cell lung cancer received focal radiation. Clones were read by immunoSEQ multiplex PCR, and TCRdb kept only the in-frame ones, dropping some. The repertoire includes about 28,000 clones, about 72% of them detected once, and around 7.5% sits in the top ten. Germline CDR1 is SGHRS and CDR2 is YFSETQ. The trim removed 4 bases at V and 5 bases at J, leaving 7 bases unmatched. This CDR3 is 15 amino acids long.

V and J are TRBV5-1 and TRBJ1-1; 11 nucleotides agree with TRBD1. The sequence was obtained from a human donor with non-small cell lung cancer who had stable disease on radiotherapy plus ipilimumab. Source: peripheral blood, taken from a patient treated with radiotherapy plus ipilimumab. This chain's CDR3 is CASSPRTGGLTEAFF. The CDR3, as DNA: TGCGCCAGCAGCCCGAGGACAGGGGGCTTAACTGAAGCTTTCTTT.